This T cell receptor (beta chain) was identified during a study of T cells expressing NK-cell markers. The CDR3 consists of 15 residues. CDR1 and CDR2 from the germline V gene are KGHDR and SFDVKD. With UMIs, 5'RACE template switching was used to make TCR beta cDNA. TCRdb re-called the 5' RACE reads and catalogs CDR3 proteins one per entry, DNA excluded. The specimen's table records over 350,000 distinct CDR3 sequences. This chain uses TRBV24-1 with TRBJ1-5; TCRdb's D gene call, TRBD1, goes unchecked for lack of DNA. The sequence was obtained from a woman in her forties or fifties in good health. What was sequenced was blood T cells: a sorted CD56 or NKG2C T cell subset, CD4+ or CD8+ T cells, or bulk PBMC T cells (not recorded which). CDR3 sequence: CATSDPDREVEPQHF.